These 5 T cell receptor beta chains originate from one sample sequenced in a study of blood T cells in healthy people across ages. Primers used in a second PCR of roughly 6 to 11 cycles were a sample-barcoded 5' primer and a J-beta primer mix. A single record per CDR3 protein comes from TCRdb applying MiXCR to the 5' RACE reads. The sample lists approximately 800,000 distinct CDR3 sequences, roughly 50% occurring once. The sample consisted of blood. The source of these receptors is a man aged 80 or over in good health.

J is TRBJ2-3 and V is TRBV20-1; TRBD2 is a possible D gene (6 bases). Germline V gene sequence: CDR1 DFQATT, CDR2 SNEGSKA (reference sequence). The CDR3 extends over 15 amino acids. V was shortened by 3 bases and J by 8 bases, with 21 bases between the two germline ends. This CDR3 reads CSASVGEDRSGTQYF. DNA for the CDR3: TGCAGTGCTAGCGTGGGGGAGGACCGTTCCGGTACGCAGTATTTT.

This clonotype was recorded a few times. The chain recombines TRBV12-3 or TRBV12-4 with TRBJ2-1; 11 bases agree with TRBD1. The CDR3 is made up of 14 amino acids. The ends lost 5 bases at V and 8 bases at J; junction bases unmatched: 5. CDR3 region: CASSLGQGAYEQFF. The DNA for the CDR3 is TGTGCCAGCAGTCTCGGACAGGGGGCCTATGAGCAGTTCTTC.

This clonotype has a single count. The chain has TRBV20-1 and TRBJ1-1, with TRBD1 matching 7 bases. The germline V gene has CDR1 DFQATT and CDR2 SNEGSKA (reference sequence). CDR3 length: 14 residues. V gave up 3 bases and J gave up 1 base; unmatched junction bases: 5. This CDR3 is CSASRQGRNTEAFF. The CDR3 DNA follows: TGCAGTGCTAGCCGACAGGGCCGGAACACTGAAGCTTTCTTT.

V usage is TRBV20-1 and J usage is TRBJ1-6, with D perhaps matching TRBD1 (5 bases). This CDR3 contains 14 residues. Deletions cut 5 bases from V and 6 bases from J, with 14 bases between. Germline lookup yields CDR1 DFQATT and CDR2 SNEGSKA (reference sequence). The CDR3 region has the DNA TGCAGTGCTTCCCTAGGGGTCGCTAATTCACCCCTCCACTTT. Residues: CSASLGVANSPLHF.

The chain has TRBV10-3 and TRBJ2-7; 8 bases are a match to TRBD1. CDR3 length: 12 amino acids. J lost 3 bases, V lost 10 bases, and 5 bases had no gene match. Germline assignment: CDR1 ENHRY and CDR2 SYGVKD. For the CDR3, the DNA is TGTGCCACTGGACAGGGAAACTACGAGCAGTACTTC. Translated, it gives CATGQGNYEQYF.